The rows below give T cell receptor beta chains drawn from one sample of a study of T cell responses to AZD1222 COVID-19 vaccine. TCRdb keeps only in-frame clones here, not all; method: immunoSEQ multiplex PCR. This table has under 85,000 clones, nearly 90% appearing once. The sample was peripheral blood, taken on day 0 of MenACWY control vaccination. All receptors derive from an adult in good health. The CDR3 runs from the conserved cysteine through the conserved F or W. The order of the fields is D gene, V gene, J gene, CDR3 protein. The D gene is left open where the match is weak.

NA	TRBV12-5	TRBJ2-3	CASGLALSGRERGTDTQYF
NA	TRBV6-5	TRBJ1-5	CASSYSDLSNQPQHF
TRBD1	TRBV5-1	TRBJ1-4	CASGTGSSNEKLFF
NA	TRBV6-1	TRBJ2-1	CASSVRNNEQFF
TRBD1	TRBV6-5	TRBJ1-2	CASRSTGDRNYGYTF
NA	TRBV12-3/TRBV12-4	TRBJ1-6	CASRGPYNSPLHF
NA	TRBV7-9	TRBJ1-4	CASSLGTGGATNEKLFF
NA	TRBV27	TRBJ1-6	CASSSPGPPGTPLHF
NA	TRBV5-1	TRBJ2-5	CASSLSRGAIQETQYF
NA	TRBV10-3	TRBJ1-1	CAIRRGSDAEAFF
NA	TRBV27	TRBJ2-7	CASSLRLGGYEQYF
TRBD2	TRBV5-1	TRBJ2-5	CASSLGLAGGETQYF